The 3 T cell receptor beta chains below were found in one sample sequenced in a study of breast tumors, draining lymph nodes, adjacent tissues. Breast cancer patients provided tissue from their axillary draining lymph nodes. Using its own MiXCR run on the multiplex PCR reads, TCRdb lists one record per CDR3 protein. The sample carries 85,000 to 120,000 distinct CDR3 sequences, less than 40% recorded once. Sequencing was carried out using axillary lymph node tissue. Receptors were obtained from a female donor with breast cancer. Some clones in this sample may be carry-over from other donors' samples.

In this sample, this clonotype turned up many times. The chain carries TRBV10-3 and TRBJ1-2; 9 nucleotides line up with TRBD1. The germline CDR1 and CDR2 sequences are ENHRY and SYGVKD. Trimming at V came to 5 bases and at J to 4 bases, leaving 2 bases not matched to a gene. This CDR3 is 13 amino acids long. The CDR3 bases are TGTGCCATCAGTTTGGACAGGGGCTATGGCTACACCTTC. Residues: CAISLDRGYGYTF.

Ten or more counts support this clonotype. V gene TRBV6-1 combines with J gene TRBJ2-7; 9 bases agree with TRBD1. Germline CDR1 reads MNHNS; CDR2 reads SASEGT. The V and J ends lost 3 bases and 4 bases, in that order; junction bases with no gene match: 4. The CDR3 covers 14 residues. Here the CDR3 DNA reads TGTGCCAGCAGTGACACAGGGGGCGCTTACGAGCAGTACTTC. Translating it yields CASSDTGGAYEQYF.

This clonotype has more than one count but fewer than ten. The gene calls are TRBV5-6 and TRBJ1-2; 8 positions match TRBD1. The germline V gene has CDR1 SGHDT and CDR2 YYEEEE. The CDR3 extends over 13 amino acids. V was pared by 9 bases and J by 3 bases, with 7 bases of the junction left unmatched. CDR3 protein: CATNPTGDYGYTF. CDR3 nucleotide sequence: TGTGCCACAAATCCGACAGGGGACTATGGCTACACCTTC.